The 11 T cell receptor beta chains below come from one sample, sequenced in a study of T cell repertoires in cytomegalovirus infection. Via MiXCR, TCRdb re-called the reads, giving one row per CDR3 protein. The sample includes fewer than 550,000 distinct CDR3 sequences, approximately 31% of them seen just once. Sequencing was carried out using PBMCs. The receptors stem from a human donor in good health (CMV status not recorded). Some clones in this sample may be carry-over from other donors' samples.

This rearrangement joins TRBV25-1 to TRBJ1-2; D gene unclear. V shed 2 bases and J shed 2 bases, with 12 bases lying between them. Germline CDR1 and CDR2: MGHDK and SYGVNS. The CDR3 is 15 amino acids. CDR3 loop: CASSEGGILNYGYTF. Written as DNA, the CDR3 is TGTGCCAGCAGTGAAGGCGGGATCCTAAACTATGGCTACACCTTC.

Written as DNA, the CDR3 is TGTGCCATCAGTGATCAGCGGGGCGACAATGAGCAGTTCTTC. Encoded protein: CAISDQRGDNEQFF. The chain has TRBV10-3 and TRBJ2-1, with 7 bases identical to TRBD2. Germline trimming cut 3 bases from V and 5 bases from J; bases unmatched to any gene: 4. CDR3 length: 14 amino acids. CDR1 and CDR2 (germline): ENHRY, SYGVKD.

The V and J genes are TRBV5-4 and TRBJ2-1, with a weak D call TRBD2 (6 bases). Trimming cost V 5 bases and J 8 bases, with 23 bases left between them. Looked up from germline, CDR1 is SGHNT and CDR2 is YYREEE (reference sequence). This CDR3 region has 16 residues. The CDR3 DNA reads as TGTGCCAGCAGGGAACGCAAAGGGACTCCTCGGGATGAGCAGTTCTTC. Amino acid sequence: CASRERKGTPRDEQFF. Together with reference TRBV5-4 and TRBJ2-1, the CDR3 gives the full variable domain: ETGVTQSPTHLIKTRGQQVTLRCSSQSGHNTVSWYQQALGQGPQFIFQYYREEENGRGNFPPRFSGLQFPNYSSELNVNALELDDSALYLCASRERKGTPRDEQFFGPGTRLTVL.

This clonotype turned up a few times. CDR3: CATRRQGEETQYF. The CDR3 DNA sequence: TGTGCCACCAGAAGACAGGGGGAAGAGACCCAGTACTTC. This chain joins TRBV24-1 and TRBJ2-5, with 9 bases that match TRBD1. The CDR3 contains 13 residues. The V gene's germline CDR1 is KGHDR and CDR2 SFDVKD. Trimming removed 7 bases from V and 3 bases from J; junction bases left unmatched: 2.

This clonotype was found many times. The gene calls are TRBV12-3 or TRBV12-4 and TRBJ1-3; 7 nucleotides agree with TRBD1. This CDR3 is 14 amino acids long. V was pared by 8 bases and J by 0 bases, with 4 bases of the junction left unmatched. For the CDR3, the DNA is TGTGCCAGCGTCAGGGGGAGCTCTGGAAACACCATATATTTT. This sequence encodes CASVRGSSGNTIYF.

The J gene is TRBJ2-5, the V gene TRBV20-1; 8 positions agree with TRBD2. The CDR3 loop spans 16 amino acids. CDR1 is DFQATT, CDR2 SNEGSKA, per germline (reference sequence). V was pared by 5 bases and J by 4 bases, with 15 bases of the junction left unmatched. The CDR3, as DNA: TGCAGTGCTCAAACCTTCGGGGGGGCCGGAGGAGAGACCCAGTACTTC. Amino acid sequence: CSAQTFGGAGGETQYF.

This clonotype came up many times. The genes are TRBV7-2 and TRBJ2-2, with D perhaps TRBD2 (5 bases). Trimming removed 3 bases from V and 4 bases from J, with 15 bases in between. This CDR3 contains 16 residues. The germline V gene has CDR1 SGHTA and CDR2 FQGNSA. As DNA, the CDR3 is TGTGCCAGCAGCTTTCGGCTAGCTCCAATCACCGGGGAGCTGTTTTTT. Translated: CASSFRLAPITGELFF.

This chain joins TRBV5-4 and TRBJ1-4, with 8 bases aligning to TRBD1. J lost 10 bases, V lost 4 bases, and 12 bases had no gene match. The CDR3 spans 15 residues. Germline V lookup: CDR1 SGHNT, CDR2 YYREEE (reference sequence). The CDR3 sequence is CASSSPDRESGKLFF. In DNA, the CDR3 is TGTGCCAGCAGCAGCCCGGACAGGGAGAGCGGAAAACTGTTTTTT.

The J gene is TRBJ2-5, the V gene TRBV4-1; D not resolved. Germline CDR1 and CDR2: MGHRA and YSYEKL. This CDR3 comprises 16 residues. With 0 bases removed from V and 5 bases from J, the gap between germline ends came to 16 bases. The CDR3 here is CASSQDAWLQRETQYF. CDR3 nucleotide sequence: TGCGCCAGCAGCCAAGATGCGTGGCTCCAACGGGAGACCCAGTACTTC.

This clonotype was observed many times. The chain combines TRBV6-2 or TRBV6-3 with TRBJ1-2, with D maybe TRBD1 (6 bases). Germline CDR1 is MNHEY and CDR2 is SVGEGT. Trimming pared 2 bases from V and 4 bases from J, leaving 17 bases between. The CDR3 runs to 16 residues. This CDR3 reads CASSYHRDKGFYGYTF. In nucleotides, the CDR3 is TGTGCCAGCAGTTACCACCGGGACAAGGGCTTCTATGGCTACACCTTC.

This rearrangement joins TRBV7-6 to TRBJ2-5; no definite D call. This CDR3 spans 13 amino acids. Trimming took off 5 bases at V and 5 bases at J, with 12 bases between the two ends. Germline lookup yields CDR1 SGHVS and CDR2 FNYEAQ. Here the CDR3 DNA reads TGTGCCAGCAGCCTCGCGATCCCCGAGACCCAGTACTTC. Its protein product is CASSLAIPETQYF.